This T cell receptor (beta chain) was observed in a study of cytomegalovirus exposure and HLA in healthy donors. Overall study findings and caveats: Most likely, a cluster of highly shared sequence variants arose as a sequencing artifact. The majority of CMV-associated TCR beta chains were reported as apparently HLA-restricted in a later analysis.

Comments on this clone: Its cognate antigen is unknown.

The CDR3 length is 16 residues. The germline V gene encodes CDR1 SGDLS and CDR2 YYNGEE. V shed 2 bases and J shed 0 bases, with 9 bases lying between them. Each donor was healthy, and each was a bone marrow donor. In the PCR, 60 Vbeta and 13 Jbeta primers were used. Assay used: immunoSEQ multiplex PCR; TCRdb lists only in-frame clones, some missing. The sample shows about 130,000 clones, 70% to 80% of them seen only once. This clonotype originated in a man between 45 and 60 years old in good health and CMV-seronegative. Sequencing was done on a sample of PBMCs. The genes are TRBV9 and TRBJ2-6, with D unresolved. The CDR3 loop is CASSVFGDSGANVLTF. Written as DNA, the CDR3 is TGTGCCAGCAGCGTTTTCGGTGACTCTGGGGCCAACGTCCTGACTTTC.